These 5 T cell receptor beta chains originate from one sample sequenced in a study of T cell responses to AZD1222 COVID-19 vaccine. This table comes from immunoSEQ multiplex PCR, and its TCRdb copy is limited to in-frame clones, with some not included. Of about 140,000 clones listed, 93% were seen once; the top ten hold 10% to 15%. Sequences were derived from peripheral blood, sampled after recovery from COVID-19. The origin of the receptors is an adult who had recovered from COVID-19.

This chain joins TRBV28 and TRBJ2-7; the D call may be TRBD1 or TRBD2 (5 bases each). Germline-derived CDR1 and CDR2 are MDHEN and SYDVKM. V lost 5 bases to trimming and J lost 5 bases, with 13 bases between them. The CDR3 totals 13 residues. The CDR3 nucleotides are TGTGCCAGCAGTAGGGGACGTGGGAACGAGCAGTACTTC. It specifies CASSRGRGNEQYF.

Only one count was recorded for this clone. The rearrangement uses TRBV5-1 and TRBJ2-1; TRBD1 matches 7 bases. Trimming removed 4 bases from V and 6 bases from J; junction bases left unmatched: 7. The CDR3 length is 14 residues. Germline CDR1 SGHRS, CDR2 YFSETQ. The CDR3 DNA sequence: TGCGCCAGCAGCCCGAGGACAGGAAGCAATGAGCAGTTCTTC. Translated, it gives CASSPRTGSNEQFF.

The CDR3 spells CASRRQGVGTEAFF. DNA of the CDR3: TGTGCCAGCAGGAGACAAGGGGTTGGCACTGAAGCTTTCTTT. The V call is TRBV2, the J call TRBJ1-1, with a weak D call TRBD1 (5 bases). Germline V gene sequence: CDR1 SNHLY, CDR2 FYNNEI. CDR3 length equals 14 residues. The V end lost 6 bases, the J end lost 4 bases, and 15 bases lay between the germline ends.

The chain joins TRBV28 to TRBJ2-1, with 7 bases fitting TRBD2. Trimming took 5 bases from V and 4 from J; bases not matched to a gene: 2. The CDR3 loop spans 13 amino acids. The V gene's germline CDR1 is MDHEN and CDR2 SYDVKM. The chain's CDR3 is CASSSGMYNEQFF. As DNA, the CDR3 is TGTGCCAGCAGTAGCGGGATGTACAATGAGCAGTTCTTC.

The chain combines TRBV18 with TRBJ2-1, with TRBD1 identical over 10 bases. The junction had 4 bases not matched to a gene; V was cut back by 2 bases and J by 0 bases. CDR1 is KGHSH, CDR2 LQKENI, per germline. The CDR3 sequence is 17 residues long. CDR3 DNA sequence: TGTGCCAGCTCACCAGGGACAGGGGACAGCTCCTACAATGAGCAGTTCTTC. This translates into CASSPGTGDSSYNEQFF.